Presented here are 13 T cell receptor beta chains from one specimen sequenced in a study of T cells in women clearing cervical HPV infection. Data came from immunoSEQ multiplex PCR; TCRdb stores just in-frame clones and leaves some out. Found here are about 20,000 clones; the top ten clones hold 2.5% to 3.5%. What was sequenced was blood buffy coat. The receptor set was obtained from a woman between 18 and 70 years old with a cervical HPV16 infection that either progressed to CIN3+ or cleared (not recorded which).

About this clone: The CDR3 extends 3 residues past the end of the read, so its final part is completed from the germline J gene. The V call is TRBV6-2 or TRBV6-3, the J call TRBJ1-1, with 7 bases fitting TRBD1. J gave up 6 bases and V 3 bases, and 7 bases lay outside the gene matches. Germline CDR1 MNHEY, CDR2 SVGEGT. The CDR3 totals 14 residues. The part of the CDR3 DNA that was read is TGTGCCAGCAGTTATCTCTCGGGACAGTCTGAA. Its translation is CASSYLSGQSE. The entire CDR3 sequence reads CASSYLSGQSEAFF.

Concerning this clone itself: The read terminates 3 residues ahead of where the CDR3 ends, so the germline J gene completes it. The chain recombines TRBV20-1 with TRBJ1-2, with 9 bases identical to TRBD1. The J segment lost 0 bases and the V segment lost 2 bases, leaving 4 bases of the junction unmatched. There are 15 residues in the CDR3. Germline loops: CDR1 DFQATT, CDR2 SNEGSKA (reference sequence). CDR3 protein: CSARPRTGANYGYTF. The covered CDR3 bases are TGCAGTGCTAGACCCCGGACAGGGGCTAACTATGGC.

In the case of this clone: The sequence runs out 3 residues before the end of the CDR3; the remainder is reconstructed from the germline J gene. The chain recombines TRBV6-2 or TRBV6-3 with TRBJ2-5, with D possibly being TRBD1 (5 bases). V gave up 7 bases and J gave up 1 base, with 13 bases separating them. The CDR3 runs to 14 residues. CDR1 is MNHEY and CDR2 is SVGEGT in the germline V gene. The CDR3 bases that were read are TGTGCCAGCACCGAAGCAGGGTTCCAAGAGACC. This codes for CASTEAGFQET. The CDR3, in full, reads CASTEAGFQETQYF.

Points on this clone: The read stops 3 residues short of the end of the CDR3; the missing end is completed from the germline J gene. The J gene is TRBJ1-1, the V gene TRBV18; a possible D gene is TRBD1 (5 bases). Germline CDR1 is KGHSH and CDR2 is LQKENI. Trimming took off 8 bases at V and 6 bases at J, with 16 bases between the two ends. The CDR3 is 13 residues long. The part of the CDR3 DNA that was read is TGTGCCAGCGGGGCCTACAACCAGCCTGAA. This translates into CASGAYNQPE. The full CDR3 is CASGAYNQPEAFF.

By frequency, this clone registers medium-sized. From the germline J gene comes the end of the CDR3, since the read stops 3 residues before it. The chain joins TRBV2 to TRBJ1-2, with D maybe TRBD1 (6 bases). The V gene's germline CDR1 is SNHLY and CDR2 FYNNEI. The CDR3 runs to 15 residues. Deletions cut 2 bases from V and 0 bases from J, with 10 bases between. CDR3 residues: CASSEWEGANYGYTF. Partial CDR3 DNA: TGTGCCAGCAGTGAATGGGAGGGGGCTAACTATGGC.

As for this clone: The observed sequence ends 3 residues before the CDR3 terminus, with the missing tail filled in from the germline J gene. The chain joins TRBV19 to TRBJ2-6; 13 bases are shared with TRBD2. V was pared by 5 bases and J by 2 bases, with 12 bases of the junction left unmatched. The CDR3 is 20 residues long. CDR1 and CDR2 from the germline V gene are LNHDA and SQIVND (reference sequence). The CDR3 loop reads CASSPGLAGVGFTGANVLTF. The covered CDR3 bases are TGTGCCAGTAGTCCCGGACTAGCGGGAGTAGGGTTCACTGGGGCCAACGTC.

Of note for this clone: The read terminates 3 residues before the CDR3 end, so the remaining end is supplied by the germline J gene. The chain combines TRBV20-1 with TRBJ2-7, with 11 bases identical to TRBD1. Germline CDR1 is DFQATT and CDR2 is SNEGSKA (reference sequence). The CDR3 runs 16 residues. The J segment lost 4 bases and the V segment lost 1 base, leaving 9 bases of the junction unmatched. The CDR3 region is CSARARDRGYGYEQYF. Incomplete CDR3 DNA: TGCAGTGCTAGAGCGAGGGACAGGGGGTACGGGTACGAG.

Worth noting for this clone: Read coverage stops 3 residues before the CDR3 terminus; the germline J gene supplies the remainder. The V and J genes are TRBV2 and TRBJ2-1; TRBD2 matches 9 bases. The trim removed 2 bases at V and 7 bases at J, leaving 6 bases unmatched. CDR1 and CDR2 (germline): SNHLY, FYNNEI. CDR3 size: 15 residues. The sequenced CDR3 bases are TGTGCCAGCAGTGAATCAGGACTAGCGTTAAATGAG. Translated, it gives CASSESGLALNE. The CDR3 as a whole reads CASSESGLALNEQFF. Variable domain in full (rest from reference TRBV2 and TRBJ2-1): EPEVTQTPSHQVTQMGQEVILRCVPISNHLYFYWYRQILGQKVEFLVSFYNNEISEKSEIFDDQFSVERPDGSNFTLKIRSTKLEDSAMYFCASSESGLALNEQFFGPGTRLTVL.

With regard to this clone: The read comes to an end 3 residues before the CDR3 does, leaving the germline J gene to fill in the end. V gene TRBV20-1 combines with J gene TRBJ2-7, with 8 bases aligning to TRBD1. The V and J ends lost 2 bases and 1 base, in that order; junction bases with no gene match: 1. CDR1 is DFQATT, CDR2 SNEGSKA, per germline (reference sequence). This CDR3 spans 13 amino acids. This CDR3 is CSARRTGSYEQYF. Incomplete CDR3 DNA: TGCAGTGCTAGAAGGACAGGGTCCTACGAG.

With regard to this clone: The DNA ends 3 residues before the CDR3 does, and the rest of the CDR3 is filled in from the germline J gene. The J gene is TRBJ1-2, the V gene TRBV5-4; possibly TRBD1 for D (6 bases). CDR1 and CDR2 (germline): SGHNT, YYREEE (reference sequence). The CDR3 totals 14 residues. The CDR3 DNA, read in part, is TGTGCCAGCAACACCAACGTGGACAGTGAAAGC. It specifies CASNTNVDSES. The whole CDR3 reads CASNTNVDSESYTF.

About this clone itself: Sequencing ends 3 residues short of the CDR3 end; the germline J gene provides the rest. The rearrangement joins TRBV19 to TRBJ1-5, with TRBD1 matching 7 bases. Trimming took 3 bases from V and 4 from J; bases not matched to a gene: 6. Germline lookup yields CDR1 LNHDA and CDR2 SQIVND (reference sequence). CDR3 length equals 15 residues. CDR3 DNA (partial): TGTGCCAGTAGTATGGGGGACAGAATGAATCAGCCC. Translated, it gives CASSMGDRMNQP. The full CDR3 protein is CASSMGDRMNQPQHF.

The CDR3 bases that were read are TGTGCCAGTAGGGGACAGGGTAGAGGTAGTGAAAAA. Translated: CASRGQGRGSEK. The entire CDR3 protein is CASRGQGRGSEKLFF. The chain employs TRBV19 and TRBJ1-4; 9 nucleotides line up with TRBD1. With the read ending 3 residues before the CDR3 end, the germline J gene is used to fill in that end. Germline CDR1 reads LNHDA; CDR2 reads SQIVND (reference sequence). V lost 6 bases to trimming and J lost 7 bases; unmatched junction nucleotides: 9. CDR3 length equals 15 residues.

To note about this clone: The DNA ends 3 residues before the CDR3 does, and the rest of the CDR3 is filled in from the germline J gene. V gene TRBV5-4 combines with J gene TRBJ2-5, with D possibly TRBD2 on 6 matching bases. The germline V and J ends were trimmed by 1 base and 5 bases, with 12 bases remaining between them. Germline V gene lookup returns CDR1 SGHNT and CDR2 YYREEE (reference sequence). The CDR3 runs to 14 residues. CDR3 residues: CASSLLAGGETQYF. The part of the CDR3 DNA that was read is TGTGCCAGCAGCTTGTTGGCAGGAGGGGAGACC.